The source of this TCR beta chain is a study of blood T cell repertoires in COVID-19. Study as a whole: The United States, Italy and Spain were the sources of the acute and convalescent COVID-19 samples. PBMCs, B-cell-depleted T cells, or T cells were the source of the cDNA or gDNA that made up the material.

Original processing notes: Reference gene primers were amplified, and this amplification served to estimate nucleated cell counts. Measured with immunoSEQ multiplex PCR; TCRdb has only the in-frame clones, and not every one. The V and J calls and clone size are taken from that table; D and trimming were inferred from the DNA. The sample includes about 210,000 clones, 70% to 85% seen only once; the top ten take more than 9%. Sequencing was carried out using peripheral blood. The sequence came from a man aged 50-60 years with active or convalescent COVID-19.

CDR3 in DNA: TGTGCCAGCAGCTGGGCCGGCGAGCAGTACTTC. It specifies CASSWAGEQYF. The chain is built from TRBV5-5 and TRBJ2-7; D not certain. This CDR3 spans 11 amino acids. V was pared by 3 bases and J by 6 bases, with 7 bases between. Germline assignment: CDR1 SGHKS and CDR2 YYEKEE (reference sequence).